Sequencing of this T cell receptor delta chain was carried out in a study of gamma-delta chains in newborns, infants, children. Study as a whole: Microbial exposure reportedly drives polyclonal innate γδ T cell expansion after birth.

TCRdb ran CATT on the reads. Altogether 14,000 to 15,000 delta-chain clones are present, around 7% being singletons, with the ten largest covering about a fifth. V was clipped by 0 bases and J by 3 bases; unmatched bases: 7. Germline V gene lookup returns CDR1 GEAIGNYY and CDR2 EKD. The CDR3 is made up of 17 amino acids. A remark on this clone: Other DNA sequences within the sample encode an identical CDR3.

Sequenced material: blood. J is TRDJ2 and V is TRDV2; 9 positions match TRDD3. The origin of this receptor is a child who was a newborn, infant or young child, either healthy, febrile or measles-vaccinated (not recorded which). The CDR3 nucleotides are TGTGCCTGTGACACCGTGGGGATACGGCCTCTGACAGCACAACTCTTCTTT. This translates into CACDTVGIRPLTAQLFF.